These T cell receptor beta chains were read from a single sample in a study of T cells after yellow fever vaccination. Via MiXCR, TCRdb re-called the 5' RACE reads, giving one row per CDR3 protein. The sample lists about 260,000 distinct CDR3 sequences, about an eighth seen once, with less than 0.55% in the top ten. The sample in question was CD4+ T cells sorted from PBMCs, obtained 45 days after the yellow fever booster vaccination. The receptors were gathered from a man under 40 who received the YFV17D yellow fever vaccine. Each CDR3 is given with its conserved first and last residue. The D gene is left open where the match is weak. The size entry is marked missing in some rows and otherwise reads once, few, many or a size class.

CDR3 DNA	CDR3 protein	clone size	D gene	J gene	CDR3 length	V gene
TGCAGTGCTACCGTCGGGAAGCGGGGACTCAATGAGCAGTTCTTC	CSATVGKRGLNEQFF	many	TRBD2	TRBJ2-1	15	TRBV20-1
TGCGCCAGCAGCTCACTAGCGGGAGGGGATGAGCAGTTCTTC	CASSSLAGGDEQFF	few	TRBD2	TRBJ2-1	14	TRBV5-1
TGTGCCAGCAGTCCCCCAATTGGACGTCCCCGGGGTAAAGAGACCCAGTACTTC	CASSPPIGRPRGKETQYF	many	NA	TRBJ2-5	18	TRBV28
TGTGCCACCCGGGGGAATGTGAACACTGAAGCTTTCTTT	CATRGNVNTEAFF	NA	NA	TRBJ1-1	13	TRBV7-9
TGTGCCTGGAGTTCAGGGTACACTGAAGCTTTCTTT	CAWSSGYTEAFF	few	NA	TRBJ1-1	12	TRBV30
TGCAGCGTTGATGTCGCCAGGGGTTTCCTTTACGAGCAGTACTTC	CSVDVARGFLYEQYF	few	NA	TRBJ2-7	15	TRBV29-1
TGTGCCATCAGCCCGACTTTAGCGGAAGAGACCCAGTACTTC	CAISPTLAEETQYF	NA	NA	TRBJ2-5	14	TRBV10-3
TGTGCCAGCAGCTTATTGCGGACTGAGCAGTTCTTC	CASSLLRTEQFF	NA	NA	TRBJ2-1	12	TRBV7-2
TGCAGTGCTAGAGCGGCGGGCGGTCGGGAGACCCAGTACTTC	CSARAAGGRETQYF	NA	NA	TRBJ2-5	14	TRBV20-1
TGCAGTGCTAGGGAGGGAGGGTCCACTGAAGCTTTCTTT	CSAREGGSTEAFF	NA	NA	TRBJ1-1	13	TRBV20-1
TGCGCCAGCAGCCAACGGACTAGCGGGAGTCTGGACGAGCAGTTCTTC	CASSQRTSGSLDEQFF	few	TRBD2	TRBJ2-1	16	TRBV4-3
TGTGCCAGCAGTACGCCTCAACAGGGAGCGGGAGCAGGAGATACGCAGTATTTT	CASSTPQQGAGAGDTQYF	NA	TRBD2	TRBJ2-3	18	TRBV28
TGTGCCAGCAGCCAGGGACTAGCGGGAGTCGAGCAGTACTTC	CASSQGLAGVEQYF	NA	TRBD2	TRBJ2-7	14	TRBV11-2
TGTGCCAGCAGTTACCCACTAGCGGGAGCGTCCAAAAACATTCAGTACTTC	CASSYPLAGASKNIQYF	NA	TRBD2	TRBJ2-4	17	TRBV6-2/TRBV6-3
TGCGCCAGCAGCCTCTTATGGGGGGGAATCAGCTCCTACGAGCAGTACTTC	CASSLLWGGISSYEQYF	few	TRBD2	TRBJ2-7	17	TRBV4-3
TGCAGTGCTAGACCCCCAGCGGGAGGTGGTAAAAACATTCAGTACTTC	CSARPPAGGGKNIQYF	many	TRBD2	TRBJ2-4	16	TRBV20-1
TGTGCCAGCGAATCCCGGGGGGGGGCAAACATTCAGTACTTC	CASESRGGANIQYF	few	TRBD2	TRBJ2-4	14	TRBV7-2
TGTGCCACCAGCAGAAACACGGGAGAAAACACCGGGGAGCTGTTTTTT	CATSRNTGENTGELFF	NA	NA	TRBJ2-2	16	TRBV15
TGTGCCAGCAGCTTGGGGACTACCCTGGGCACAGATACGCAGTATTTT	CASSLGTTLGTDTQYF	few	TRBD2	TRBJ2-3	16	TRBV7-7
TGCAGTGCACCGGGACAGGGGAACACTGAAGCTTTCTTT	CSAPGQGNTEAFF	many	TRBD1	TRBJ1-1	13	TRBV20-1
TGTGCCAGCATCGAGACTAGCGGTGGGTACGAGCAGTACTTC	CASIETSGGYEQYF	NA	TRBD2	TRBJ2-7	14	TRBV7-2
TGCGCCAGCAGCTTGACTACAGGGGGCTGGAGAAACACTGAAGCTTTCTTT	CASSLTTGGWRNTEAFF	NA	TRBD1	TRBJ1-1	17	TRBV5-1
TGTGCCAGCAGCTTGACAGGGGCCCAGAATTACGAGCAGTACTTC	CASSLTGAQNYEQYF	few	TRBD1	TRBJ2-7	15	TRBV7-2
TGTGCCAGCAGCTTTAGGCCACAGGGATTATATAGCAATCAGCCCCAGCATTTT	CASSFRPQGLYSNQPQHF	few	NA	TRBJ1-5	18	TRBV11-2
TGCAGTGCTAGGCTCGGCAACACCGGGGAGCTGTTTTTT	CSARLGNTGELFF	many	NA	TRBJ2-2	13	TRBV20-1
TGTGCCAGCGGGGTGGGGACTAGCGACTACGAGCAGTACTTC	CASGVGTSDYEQYF	NA	TRBD2	TRBJ2-7	14	TRBV19